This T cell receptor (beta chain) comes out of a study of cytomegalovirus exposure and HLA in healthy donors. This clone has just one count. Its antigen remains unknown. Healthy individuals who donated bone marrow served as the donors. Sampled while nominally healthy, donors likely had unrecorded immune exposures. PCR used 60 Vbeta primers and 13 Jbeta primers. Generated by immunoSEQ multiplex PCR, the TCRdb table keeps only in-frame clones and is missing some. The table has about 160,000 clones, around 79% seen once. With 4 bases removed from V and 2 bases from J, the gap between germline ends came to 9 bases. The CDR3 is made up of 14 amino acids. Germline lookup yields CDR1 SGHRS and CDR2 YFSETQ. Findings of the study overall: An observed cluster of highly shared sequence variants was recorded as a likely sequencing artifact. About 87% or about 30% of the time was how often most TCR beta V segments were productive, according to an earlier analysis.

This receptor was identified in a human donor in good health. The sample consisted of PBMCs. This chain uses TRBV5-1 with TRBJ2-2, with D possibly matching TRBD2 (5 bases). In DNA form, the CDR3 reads TGCGCCAGCAGCCAGGAGGACAACACCGGGGAGCTGTTTTTT. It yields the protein CASSQEDNTGELFF.